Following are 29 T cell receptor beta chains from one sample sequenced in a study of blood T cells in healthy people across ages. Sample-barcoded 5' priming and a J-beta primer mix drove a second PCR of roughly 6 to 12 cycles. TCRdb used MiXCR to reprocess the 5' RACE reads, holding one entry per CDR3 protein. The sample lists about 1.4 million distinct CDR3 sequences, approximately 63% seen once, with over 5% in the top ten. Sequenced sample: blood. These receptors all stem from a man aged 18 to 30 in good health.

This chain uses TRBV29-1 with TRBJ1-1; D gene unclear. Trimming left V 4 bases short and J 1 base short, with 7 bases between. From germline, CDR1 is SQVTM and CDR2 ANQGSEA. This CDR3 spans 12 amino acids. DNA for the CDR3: TGCAGCGTTGGGGAGGCGAACACTGAAGCTTTCTTT. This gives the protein CSVGEANTEAFF.

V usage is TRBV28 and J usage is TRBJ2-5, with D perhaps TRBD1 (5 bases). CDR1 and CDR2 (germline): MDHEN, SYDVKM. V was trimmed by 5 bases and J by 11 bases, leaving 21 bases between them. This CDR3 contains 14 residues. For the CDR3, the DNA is TGTGCCAGCAGTCTCCCTGGGGCCACCCAGGAGCAGTACTTC. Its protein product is CASSLPGATQEQYF.

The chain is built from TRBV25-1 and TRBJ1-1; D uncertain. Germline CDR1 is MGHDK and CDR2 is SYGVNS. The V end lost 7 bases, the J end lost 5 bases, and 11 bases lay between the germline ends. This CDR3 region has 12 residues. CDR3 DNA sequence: TGTGCCAGCACAAACCGAGCTACTGAAGCTTTCTTT. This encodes CASTNRATEAFF.

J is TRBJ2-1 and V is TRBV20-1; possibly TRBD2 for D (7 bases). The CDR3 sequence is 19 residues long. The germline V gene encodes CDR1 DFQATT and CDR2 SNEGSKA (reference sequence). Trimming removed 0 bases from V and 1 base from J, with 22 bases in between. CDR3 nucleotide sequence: TGCAGTGCTAGAGATTTGCGTCGGGGGGCTGGTATGTCCTACAATGAGCAGTTCTTC. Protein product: CSARDLRRGAGMSYNEQFF.

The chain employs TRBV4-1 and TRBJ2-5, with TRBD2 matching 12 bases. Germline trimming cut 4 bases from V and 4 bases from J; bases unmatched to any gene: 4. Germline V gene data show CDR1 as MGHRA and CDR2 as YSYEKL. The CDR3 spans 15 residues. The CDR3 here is CASSRGLAGPETQYF. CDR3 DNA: TGCGCCAGCAGCCGAGGACTAGCGGGGCCAGAGACCCAGTACTTC.

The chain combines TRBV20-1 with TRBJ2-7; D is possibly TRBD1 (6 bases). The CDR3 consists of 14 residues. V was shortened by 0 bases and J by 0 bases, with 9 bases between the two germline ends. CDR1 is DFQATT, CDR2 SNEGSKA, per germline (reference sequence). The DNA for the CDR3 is TGCAGTGCTAGAGATCAGGGGTCCTCCTACGAGCAGTACTTC. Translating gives CSARDQGSSYEQYF.

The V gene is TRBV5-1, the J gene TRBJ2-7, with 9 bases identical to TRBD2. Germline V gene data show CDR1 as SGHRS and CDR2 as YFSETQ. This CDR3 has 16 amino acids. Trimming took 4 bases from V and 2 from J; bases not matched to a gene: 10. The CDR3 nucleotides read TGCGCCAGCAGCCGACTAGCGGAAGACGGCCCCTACGAGCAGTACTTC. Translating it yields CASSRLAEDGPYEQYF.

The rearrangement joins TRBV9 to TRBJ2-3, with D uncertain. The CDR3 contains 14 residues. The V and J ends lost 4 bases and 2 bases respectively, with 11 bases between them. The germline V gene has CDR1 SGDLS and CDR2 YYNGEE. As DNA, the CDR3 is TGTGCCAGCAGCCCCCCCCAGACCACAGATACGCAGTATTTT. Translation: CASSPPQTTDTQYF.

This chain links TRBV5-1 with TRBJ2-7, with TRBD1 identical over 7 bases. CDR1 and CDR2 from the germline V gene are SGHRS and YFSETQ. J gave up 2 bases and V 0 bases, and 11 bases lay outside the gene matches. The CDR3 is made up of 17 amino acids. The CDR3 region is CASSLAVGDRNPYEQYF. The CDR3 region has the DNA TGCGCCAGCAGCTTGGCCGTGGGGGACAGAAATCCCTACGAGCAGTACTTC.

CDR3 DNA: TGCAGCGCTGCGGGCATGACAGGGGGCGACTACGAGCAGTACTTC. Translation gives CSAAGMTGGDYEQYF. J is TRBJ2-7 and V is TRBV29-1, with 10 bases that match TRBD1. The CDR3 covers 15 residues. Germline V CDR1 and CDR2: SQVTM, ANQGSEA. After removal of 7 bases from V and 3 bases from J, the junction contained 12 bases not matched to a gene.

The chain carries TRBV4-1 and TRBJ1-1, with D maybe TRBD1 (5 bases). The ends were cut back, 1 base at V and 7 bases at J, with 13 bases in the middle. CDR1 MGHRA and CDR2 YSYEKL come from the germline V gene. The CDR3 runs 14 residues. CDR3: CASSQGISTDEAFF. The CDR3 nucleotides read TGCGCCAGCAGCCAAGGTATCTCGACAGATGAAGCTTTCTTT.

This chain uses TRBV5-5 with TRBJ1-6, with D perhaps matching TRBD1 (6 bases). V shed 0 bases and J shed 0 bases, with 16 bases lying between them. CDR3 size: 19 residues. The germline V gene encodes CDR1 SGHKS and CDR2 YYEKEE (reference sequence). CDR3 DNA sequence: TGTGCCAGCAGCTTGGAGAATCAGGGGTCGAGCTCCTATAATTCACCCCTCCACTTT. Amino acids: CASSLENQGSSSYNSPLHF.

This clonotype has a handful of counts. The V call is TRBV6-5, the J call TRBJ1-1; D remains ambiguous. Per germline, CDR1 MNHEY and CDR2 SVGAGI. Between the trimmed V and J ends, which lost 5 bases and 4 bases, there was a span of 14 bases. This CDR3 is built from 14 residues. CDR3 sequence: CASSLTSGVTEAFF. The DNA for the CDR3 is TGTGCCAGCAGTCTTACGTCTGGGGTCACTGAAGCTTTCTTT.

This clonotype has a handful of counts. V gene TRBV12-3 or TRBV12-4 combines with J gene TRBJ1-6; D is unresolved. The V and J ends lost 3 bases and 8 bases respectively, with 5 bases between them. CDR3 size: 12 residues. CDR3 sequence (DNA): TGTGCCAGCAGTTTCGAATATTCACCCCTCCACTTT. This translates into CASSFEYSPLHF.

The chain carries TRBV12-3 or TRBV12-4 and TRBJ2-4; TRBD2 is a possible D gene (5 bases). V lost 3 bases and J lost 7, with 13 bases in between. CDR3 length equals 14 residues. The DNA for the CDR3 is TGTGCCAGCAGTTTCTTGGGAGAGGTTAACATTCAGTACTTC. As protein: CASSFLGEVNIQYF.

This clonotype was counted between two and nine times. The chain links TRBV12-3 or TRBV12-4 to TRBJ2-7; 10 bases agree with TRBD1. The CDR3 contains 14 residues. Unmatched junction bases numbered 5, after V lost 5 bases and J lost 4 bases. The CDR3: CASSGTGVGYEQYF. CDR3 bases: TGTGCCAGCAGTGGGACAGGGGTTGGGTACGAGCAGTACTTC.

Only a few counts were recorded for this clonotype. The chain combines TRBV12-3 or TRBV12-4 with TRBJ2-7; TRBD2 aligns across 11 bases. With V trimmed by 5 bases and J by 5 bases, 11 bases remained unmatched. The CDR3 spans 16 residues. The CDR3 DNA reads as TGTGCCAGCAGTCTACTATATAGCGGGAGGGCCAACGAGCAGTACTTC. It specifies CASSLLYSGRANEQYF.

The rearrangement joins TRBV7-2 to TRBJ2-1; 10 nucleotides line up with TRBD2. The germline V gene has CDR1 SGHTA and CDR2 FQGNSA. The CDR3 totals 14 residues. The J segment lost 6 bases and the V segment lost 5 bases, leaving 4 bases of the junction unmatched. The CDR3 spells CASSVGTSVNEQFF. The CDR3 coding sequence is TGTGCCAGCAGCGTCGGGACTAGCGTCAATGAGCAGTTCTTC.

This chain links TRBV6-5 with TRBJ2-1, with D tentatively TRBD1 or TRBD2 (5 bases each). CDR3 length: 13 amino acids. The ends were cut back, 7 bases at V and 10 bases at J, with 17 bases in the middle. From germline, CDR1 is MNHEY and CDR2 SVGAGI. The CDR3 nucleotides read TGTGCCAGCACGGGATACCGGGACGGGGAGCAGTTCTTC. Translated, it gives CASTGYRDGEQFF.

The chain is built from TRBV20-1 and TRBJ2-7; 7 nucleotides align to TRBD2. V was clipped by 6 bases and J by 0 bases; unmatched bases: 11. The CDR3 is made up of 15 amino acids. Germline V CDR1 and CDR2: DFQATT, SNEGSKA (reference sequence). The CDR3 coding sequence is TGCAGTGCCATGGATGGGGGGGGACCCTCCTACGAGCAGTACTTC. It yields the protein CSAMDGGGPSYEQYF.

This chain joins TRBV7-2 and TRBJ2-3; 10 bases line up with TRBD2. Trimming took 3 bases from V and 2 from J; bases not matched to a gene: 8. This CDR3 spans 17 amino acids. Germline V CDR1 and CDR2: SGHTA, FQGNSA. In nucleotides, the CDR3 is TGTGCCAGCAGCTTGACGGGACTAGCGACGATCACAGATACGCAGTATTTT. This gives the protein CASSLTGLATITDTQYF.

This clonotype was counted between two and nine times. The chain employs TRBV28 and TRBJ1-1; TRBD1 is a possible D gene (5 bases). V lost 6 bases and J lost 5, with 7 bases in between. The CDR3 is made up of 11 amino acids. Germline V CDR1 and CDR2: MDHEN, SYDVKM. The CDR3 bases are TGTGCCAGCAGGGGGCTAACTGAAGCTTTCTTT. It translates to CASRGLTEAFF.

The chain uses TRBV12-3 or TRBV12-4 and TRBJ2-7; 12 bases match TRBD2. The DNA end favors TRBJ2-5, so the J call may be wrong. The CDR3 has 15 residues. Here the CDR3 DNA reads TGTGCCAGCCGGACTAGCGGGACGCCTCGTGAGACCCAGTACTTC. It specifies CASRTSGTPRETQYF.

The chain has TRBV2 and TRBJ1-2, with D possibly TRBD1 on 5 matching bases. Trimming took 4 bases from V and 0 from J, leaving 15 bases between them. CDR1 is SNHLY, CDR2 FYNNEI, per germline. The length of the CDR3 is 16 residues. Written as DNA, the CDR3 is TGTGCCAGCAGTGCCTCAGGGAGTGGGGCTAACTATGGCTACACCTTC. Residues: CASSASGSGANYGYTF.

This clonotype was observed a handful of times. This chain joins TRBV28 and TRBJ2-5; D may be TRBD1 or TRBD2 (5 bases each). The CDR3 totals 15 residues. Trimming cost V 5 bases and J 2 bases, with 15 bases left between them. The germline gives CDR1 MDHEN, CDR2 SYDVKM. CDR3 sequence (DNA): TGTGCCAGCAGTCCGGGACCTCCGTTACAAGAGACCCAGTACTTC. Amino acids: CASSPGPPLQETQYF.

The CDR3 here is CASSVGNGYTF. The CDR3 coding sequence is TGTGCCAGCAGCGTAGGTAATGGCTACACCTTC. The gene calls are TRBV9 and TRBJ1-2; no firm D call. V lost 0 bases to trimming and J lost 6 bases, with 3 bases between them. The CDR3 spans 11 residues. Germline loops: CDR1 SGDLS, CDR2 YYNGEE.

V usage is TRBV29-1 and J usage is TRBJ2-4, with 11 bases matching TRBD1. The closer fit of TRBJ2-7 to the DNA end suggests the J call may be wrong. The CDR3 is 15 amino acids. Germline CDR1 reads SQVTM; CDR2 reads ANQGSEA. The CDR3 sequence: CSAHLRDRGGYEQYF. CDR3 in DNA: TGCAGCGCCCATCTCCGGGACAGGGGGGGATACGAGCAGTACTTC.

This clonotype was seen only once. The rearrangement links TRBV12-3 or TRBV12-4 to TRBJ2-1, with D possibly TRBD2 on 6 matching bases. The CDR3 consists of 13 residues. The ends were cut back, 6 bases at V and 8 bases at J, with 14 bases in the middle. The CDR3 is CASSPGGIDEQFF. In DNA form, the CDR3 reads TGTGCCAGCAGCCCCGGCGGGATTGATGAGCAGTTCTTC.

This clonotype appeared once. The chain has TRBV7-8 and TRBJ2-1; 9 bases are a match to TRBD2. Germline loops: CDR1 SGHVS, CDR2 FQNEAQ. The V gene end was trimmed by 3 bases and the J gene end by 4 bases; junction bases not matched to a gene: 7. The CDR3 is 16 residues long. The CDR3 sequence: CASSLVRLAVYNEQFF. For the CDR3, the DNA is TGTGCCAGCAGCTTGGTCCGACTAGCGGTTTACAATGAGCAGTTCTTC.